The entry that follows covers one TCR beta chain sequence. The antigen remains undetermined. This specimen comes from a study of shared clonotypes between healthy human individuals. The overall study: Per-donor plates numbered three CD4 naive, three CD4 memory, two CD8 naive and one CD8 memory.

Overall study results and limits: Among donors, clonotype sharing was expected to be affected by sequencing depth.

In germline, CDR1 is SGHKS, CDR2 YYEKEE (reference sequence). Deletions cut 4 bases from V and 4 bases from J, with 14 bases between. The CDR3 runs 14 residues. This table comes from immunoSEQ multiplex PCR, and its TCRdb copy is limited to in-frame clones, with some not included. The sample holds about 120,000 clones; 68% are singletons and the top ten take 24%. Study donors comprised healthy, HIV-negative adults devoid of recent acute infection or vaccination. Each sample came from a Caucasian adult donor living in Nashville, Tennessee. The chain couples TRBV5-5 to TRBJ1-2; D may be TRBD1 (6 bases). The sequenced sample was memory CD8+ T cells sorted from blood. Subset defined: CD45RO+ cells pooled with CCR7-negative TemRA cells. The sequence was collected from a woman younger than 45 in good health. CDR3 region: CASSPDGGGYGYTF. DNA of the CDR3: TGTGCCAGCAGCCCCGACGGGGGCGGCTATGGCTACACCTTC.